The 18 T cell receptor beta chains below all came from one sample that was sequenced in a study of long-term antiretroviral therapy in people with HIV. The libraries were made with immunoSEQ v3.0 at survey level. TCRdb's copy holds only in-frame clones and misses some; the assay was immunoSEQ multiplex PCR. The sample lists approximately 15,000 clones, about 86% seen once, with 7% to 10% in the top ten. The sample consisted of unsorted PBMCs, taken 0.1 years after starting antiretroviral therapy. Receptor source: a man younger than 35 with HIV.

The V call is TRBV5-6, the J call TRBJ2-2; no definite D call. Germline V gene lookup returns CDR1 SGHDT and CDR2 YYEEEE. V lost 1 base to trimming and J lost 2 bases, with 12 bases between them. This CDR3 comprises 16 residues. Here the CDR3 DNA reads TGTGCCAGCAGCTTGTATCCGGACCCTAACACCGGGGAGCTGTTTTTT. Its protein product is CASSLYPDPNTGELFF. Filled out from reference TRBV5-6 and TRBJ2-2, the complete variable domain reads DAGVTQSPTHLIKTRGQQVTLRCSPKSGHDTVSWYQQALGQGPQFIFQYYEEEERQRGNFPDRFSGHQFPNYSSELNVNALLLGDSALYLCASSLYPDPNTGELFFGEGSRLTVL.

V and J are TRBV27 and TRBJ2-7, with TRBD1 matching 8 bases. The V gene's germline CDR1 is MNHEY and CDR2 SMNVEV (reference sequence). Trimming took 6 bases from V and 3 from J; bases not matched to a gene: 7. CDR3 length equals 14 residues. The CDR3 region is CASRSRTGNYEQYF. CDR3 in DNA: TGTGCCAGCAGATCGCGGACAGGGAACTACGAGCAGTACTTC.

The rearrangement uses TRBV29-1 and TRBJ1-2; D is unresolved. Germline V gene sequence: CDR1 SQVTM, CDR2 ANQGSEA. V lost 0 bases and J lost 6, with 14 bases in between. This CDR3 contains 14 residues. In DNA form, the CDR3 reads TGCAGCGTTGAAGAGGACCCCCTCGGTGATGGCTACACCTTC. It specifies CSVEEDPLGDGYTF.

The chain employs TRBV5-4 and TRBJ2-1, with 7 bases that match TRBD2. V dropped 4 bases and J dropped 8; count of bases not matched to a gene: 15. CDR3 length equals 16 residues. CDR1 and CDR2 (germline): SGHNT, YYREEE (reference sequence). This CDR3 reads CASSLGSGGPFDEQFF. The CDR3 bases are TGTGCCAGCAGCCTGGGTTCGGGAGGACCTTTCGATGAGCAGTTCTTC.

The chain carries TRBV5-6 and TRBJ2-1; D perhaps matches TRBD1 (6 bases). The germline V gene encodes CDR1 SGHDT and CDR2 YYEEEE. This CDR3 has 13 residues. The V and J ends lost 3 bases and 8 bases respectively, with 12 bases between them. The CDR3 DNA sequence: TGTGCCAGCAGCTCACAGGGTGGGTATGAGCAGTTCTTC. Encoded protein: CASSSQGGYEQFF.

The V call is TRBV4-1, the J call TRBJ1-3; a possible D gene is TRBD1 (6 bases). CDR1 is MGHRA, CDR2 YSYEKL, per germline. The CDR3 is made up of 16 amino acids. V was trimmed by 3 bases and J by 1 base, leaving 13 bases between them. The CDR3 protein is CASSQRKGGSGNTIYF. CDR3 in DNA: TGCGCCAGCAGCCAGCGTAAGGGGGGATCTGGAAACACCATATATTTT.

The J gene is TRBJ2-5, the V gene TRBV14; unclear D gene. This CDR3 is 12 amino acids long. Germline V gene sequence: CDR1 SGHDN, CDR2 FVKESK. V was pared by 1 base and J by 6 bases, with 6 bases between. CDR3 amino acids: CASSQGLQTQYF. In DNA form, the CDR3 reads TGTGCCAGCAGCCAAGGGTTGCAGACCCAGTACTTC.

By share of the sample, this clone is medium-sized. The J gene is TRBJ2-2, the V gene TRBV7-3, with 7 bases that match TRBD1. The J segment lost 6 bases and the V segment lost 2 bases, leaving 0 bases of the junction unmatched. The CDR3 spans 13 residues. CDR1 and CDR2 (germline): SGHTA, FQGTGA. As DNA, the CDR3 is TGTGCCAGCAGCTTACAGGGGGCCGGGGAGCTGTTTTTT. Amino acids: CASSLQGAGELFF.

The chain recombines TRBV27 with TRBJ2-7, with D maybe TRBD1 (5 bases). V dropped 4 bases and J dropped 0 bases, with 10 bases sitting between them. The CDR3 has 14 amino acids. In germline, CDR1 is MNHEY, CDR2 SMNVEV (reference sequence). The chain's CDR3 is CASSSSRVSYEQYF. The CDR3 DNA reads TGTGCCAGCAGTTCGAGCAGGGTCTCCTACGAGCAGTACTTC.

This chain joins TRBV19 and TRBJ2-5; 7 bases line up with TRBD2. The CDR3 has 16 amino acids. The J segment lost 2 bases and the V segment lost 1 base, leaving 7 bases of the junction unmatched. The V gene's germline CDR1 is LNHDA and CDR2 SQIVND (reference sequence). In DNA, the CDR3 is TGTGCCAGTAGTATAGGGTCGGCTAGCGGACAAGAGACCCAGTACTTC. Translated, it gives CASSIGSASGQETQYF.

The CDR3 nucleotides are TGCGCCAGCAGCCTTTCGGACAGGGACGTGAACACTGAAGCTTTCTTT. It encodes CASSLSDRDVNTEAFF. The chain couples TRBV4-1 to TRBJ1-1, with 8 bases identical to TRBD1. After removal of 4 bases from V and 0 bases from J, the junction contained 7 bases not matched to a gene. Germline V lookup: CDR1 MGHRA, CDR2 YSYEKL. The CDR3 consists of 16 residues.

CDR3 DNA: TGTGCCAGCACCCCTGGGCCAGGCGACTATGGCTACACCTTC. This gives the protein CASTPGPGDYGYTF. This chain uses TRBV9 with TRBJ1-2, with D unresolved. V lost 6 bases and J lost 3, with 15 bases in between. CDR1 is SGDLS and CDR2 is YYNGEE in the germline V gene. The CDR3 runs to 14 residues.

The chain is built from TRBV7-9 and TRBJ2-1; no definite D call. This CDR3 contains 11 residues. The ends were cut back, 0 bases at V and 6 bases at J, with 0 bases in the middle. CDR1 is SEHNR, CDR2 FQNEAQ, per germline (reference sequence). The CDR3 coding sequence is TGTGCCAGCAGCTTAGCCAATGAGCAGTTCTTC. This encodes CASSLANEQFF.

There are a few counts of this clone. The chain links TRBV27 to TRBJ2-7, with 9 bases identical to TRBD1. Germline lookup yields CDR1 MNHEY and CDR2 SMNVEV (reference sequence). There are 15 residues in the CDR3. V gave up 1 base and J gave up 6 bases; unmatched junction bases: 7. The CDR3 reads CASSLFPGQGFEQYF. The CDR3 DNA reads TGTGCCAGCAGTTTATTTCCGGGACAGGGCTTCGAGCAGTACTTC.

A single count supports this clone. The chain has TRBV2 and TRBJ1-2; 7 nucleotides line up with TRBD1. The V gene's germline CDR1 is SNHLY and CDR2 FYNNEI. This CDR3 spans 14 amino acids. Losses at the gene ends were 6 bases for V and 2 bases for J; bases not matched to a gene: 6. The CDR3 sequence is CASRRTGENYGYTF. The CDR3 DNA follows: TGTGCCAGCAGAAGGACAGGCGAAAACTATGGCTACACCTTC.

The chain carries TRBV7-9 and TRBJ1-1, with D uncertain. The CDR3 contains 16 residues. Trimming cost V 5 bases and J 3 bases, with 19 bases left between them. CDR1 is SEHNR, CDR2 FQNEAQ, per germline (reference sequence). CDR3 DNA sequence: TGTGCCAGCAGCACATGGGTTTGGGGAAGGGACACTGAAGCTTTCTTT. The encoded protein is CASSTWVWGRDTEAFF.

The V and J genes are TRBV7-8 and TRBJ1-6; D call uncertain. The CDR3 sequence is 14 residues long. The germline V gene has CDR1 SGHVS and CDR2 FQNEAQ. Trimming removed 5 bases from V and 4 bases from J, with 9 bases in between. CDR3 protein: CASSAKGYNSPLHF. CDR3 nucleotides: TGTGCCAGCAGCGCCAAAGGGTATAATTCACCCCTCCACTTT.

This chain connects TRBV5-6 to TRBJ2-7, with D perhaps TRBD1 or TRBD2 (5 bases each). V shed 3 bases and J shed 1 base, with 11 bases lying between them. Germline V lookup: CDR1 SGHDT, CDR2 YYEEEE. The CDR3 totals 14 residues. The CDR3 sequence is CASSSWGFSYEQYF. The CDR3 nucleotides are TGTGCCAGCAGCTCATGGGGGTTTTCCTACGAGCAGTACTTC.